The rows below give T cell receptor beta chains drawn from one sample of a study of T cell responses to AZD1222 COVID-19 vaccine. This table comes from immunoSEQ multiplex PCR, and its TCRdb copy is limited to in-frame clones, with some not included. The table records about 130,000 clones, 90% of them present only once. The material was peripheral blood, obtained on day 0 of MenACWY control vaccination. These receptors were obtained from an adult in good health. Each CDR3 is given with its conserved first and last residue. Fields, in order: D gene, V gene, J gene, CDR3 protein. A D gene is named only where the DNA matches it firmly.

>NA|TRBV2|TRBJ2-3
CASSDNFHTDTQYF
>NA|TRBV12-5|TRBJ2-3
CARESNRDFWSTDTQYF
>NA|TRBV6-5|TRBJ2-7
CASSYRGTYEQYF
>TRBD1|TRBV18|TRBJ1-5
CASSPPGTGLGQPQHF
>NA|TRBV7-2|TRBJ1-1
CASRSWAFEAFF
>NA|TRBV2|TRBJ2-1
CASSYTSFSYNEQFF
>NA|TRBV11-2|TRBJ2-1
CASSLEGVGNNEQFF
>NA|TRBV11-2|TRBJ1-4
CASSLVGRNEKLFF
>TRBD2|TRBV7-2|TRBJ2-1
CASSFTSGRSYNEQFF
>NA|TRBV7-9|TRBJ2-5
CASSLTLEQETQYF
>TRBD2|TRBV28|TRBJ2-7
CASSLYGMGASGKDSYEQYF
>TRBD1|TRBV28|TRBJ1-2
CASRPTGTAYGYTF
>NA|TRBV4-3|TRBJ1-5
CASSQDRARGGQPQHF
>NA|TRBV19|TRBJ2-3
CASSPGPRGDTQYF
>NA|TRBV5-8|TRBJ2-3
CASSLRSSTDTQYF
>NA|TRBV19|TRBJ2-5
CASSIHRQETQYF
>TRBD2|TRBV30|TRBJ2-7
CAWSATSGGSFSYEQYF
>NA|TRBV7-6|TRBJ1-6
CASSLATGQTNSPLHF
>NA|TRBV3-1/TRBV3-2|TRBJ2-5
CASSQELLLGTQYF
>TRBD2|TRBV6-5|TRBJ2-3
CASRASGYTDTQYF
>TRBD1|TRBV7-8|TRBJ2-1
CASRPGTGPYNEQFF
>NA|TRBV30|TRBJ2-7
CAWSQGVEQYF
>TRBD1|TRBV9|TRBJ1-6
CASSVEGTGVRSPLHF
>TRBD1|TRBV27|TRBJ1-6
CASSFRRQGSPNSPLHF
>TRBD1|TRBV6-5|TRBJ2-5
CASSYRLGTDQETQYF
>NA|TRBV6-5|TRBJ1-1
CASTTGRDVAEAFF